The text below deals with one TCR beta chain. The antigen it recognizes is unknown. No much larger clone exists at a distance of one base, and base qualities are not known. The library was made by the immunoSEQ multiplex PCR assay. For the multiplex PCR, a mixture combining 60 forward primers for TCR Vbeta segments and 13 reverse primers for TCR Jbeta segments was used. Amplification of the CDR3 region of rearranged TCR beta genes was performed with a multiplex PCR assay on genomic DNA. The Illumina HiSeq System was used to sequence the amplified TCR beta libraries as 87-base-pair reads. The study's own analysis went as follows. A later analysis counted about 80 million unique TCR beta chains across the 666 repertoires, and 9.5 million to 11 million of these chains were shared by at least two donors. Raw reads were error-corrected and collapsed into unique sequences by a nearest-neighbor algorithm in which closely related sequences were merged to remove PCR and sequencing errors. To assign V, D and J gene segments, CDR3 sequences were aligned to IMGT reference sequences. For a sequence to be retained, at least a six-nucleotide match to both a V gene segment and a J gene segment was required. Rearrangements were classified as productive when the CDR3 lacked stop codons and remained in frame with V and J, and all other rearrangements were classified as non-productive. CDR3 was defined by IMGT convention, running from the second conserved V-encoded cysteine to the conserved J-encoded phenylalanine. Sequences without an unambiguous match to a single V gene segment were excluded from the earlier analysis of a few hundred of the donors. In an earlier analysis of approximately 590 of the donors, V segments were called functional above 56.7% productive rearrangements and were called segregating when the between-donor standard deviation exceeded 5%. A statistical classification framework was developed to diagnose cytomegalovirus status using the catalog of TCR beta chain sequences. A later analysis assigned V and J genes by comparing TCR nucleotide sequences with IMGT/GENE-DB human TR gene sequences. The TCRdist pipeline was used in a later analysis to assign CDR3 sequences and most-parsimonious VDJ recombination scenarios. In a later analysis, each TCR beta chain was defined by its CDR3 amino acid sequence together with its V-gene family, and reads without a unique V-gene family were excluded. As a way to deal with suspected cross-contamination and a sequencing artifact, a later analysis dropped under 600 nucleotide sequences that were highly shared and had low generation probability. In a later analysis, a clonal expansion index was calculated for each public chain from normalized within-repertoire ranks of inferred template counts. In a later analysis, generation probabilities were computed with a VDJ recombination model fitted to out-of-frame rearrangements, and the resulting probabilities were checked against IGoR. A later analysis scored TCR-TCR, TCR-HLA and TCR-CMV co-occurrence with hypergeometric tests, applying a repertoire-size bias correction to TCR pairs. A later analysis estimated false discovery rates by permuting HLA or CMV assignments 20 times. In a later analysis, co-occurring TCRs were grouped with DBSCAN, and TCRdist sequence similarity was added when clustering was performed within HLA-allele-positive subsets. Repertoires with fewer than 30,000 or more than 120,000 public chains, plus five repertoires with anomalous nucleotide sharing, were excluded from co-occurrence clustering. This is the immuneACCESS table as TCRdb keeps it, with only in-frame sequences that have V and J called. A part of the clones is gone; compared with another copy, unresolved V genes explain less than half, and the rest is unexplained. V and J calls and clone size are given by that table; D and trimming were obtained from the DNA. For this sample there are about 70,000 clones; around two thirds appear just once. The leading ten clones occupy roughly 11% of the sample.

CDR1 and CDR2, looked up from the germline V gene (reference sequence), are MNHEY and SMNVEV. For this chain, trimming is 4 bases at the V end and 6 bases at the J end, and the number of junction bases without a gene match is 9. The CDR3 goes from the cysteine to the phenylalanine over 14 residues. Only the CDR3 DNA is retained, 42 bases long and in frame from the first base. The data were taken from a study of cytomegalovirus exposure and HLA in healthy donors (dated by TCRdb to about 2017). At the level of the whole study: An earlier analysis of several hundred of the donors reported 250 to 300 Gb of sequence data and roughly 110 million unique TCR beta sequences from about 200 million T cells. Approximately 300 gigabases of sequencing data and 70 million to 95 million unique TCR sequences made up an early release that covered several hundred HLA-typed donors. Of the roughly 400 genotyped donors, approximately 83% fell in the genetic ancestry cluster associated with self-reported Caucasian donors. The study was designed to test whether signatures of past pathogen exposure could be identified by cataloging public T cell receptors. The T cell repertoires of 666 subjects were profiled by immunosequencing and related to cytomegalovirus serostatus. Along with the roughly 670-subject first cohort, a separate validation cohort of over a hundred different subjects was used. The study combined high-throughput TCR immunosequencing, statistical association of individual TCRs with disease status, and machine learning to predict cytomegalovirus infection status. A later analysis re-examined previously published TCR beta repertoires from more than 600 donors and added high-resolution HLA genotyping to investigate patterns of TCR occurrence. Rather than drawing on any new phenotypic data, the later analysis identified candidate immune exposures from TCR beta sequences and the way those sequences occurred across donors. In an earlier analysis of about 590 of the donors, high-throughput TCR beta sequencing was used to judge whether each TCR beta V gene segment behaved as functional or pseudogenic. Donor age, sex, ethnicity and CMV serostatus were compiled together with the repertoire data. A later genetic analysis used genome-wide SNP genotypes for 398 of the 666 donors, treating that subset as a discovery cohort. All discovery cohort repertoires had been generated on a single sequencing platform. HLA typing covered class I and class II loci at four-digit resolution. Typing coverage varied by locus: roughly 629-640 donors for A, B, C, DRB1 and DQB1; approximately 500 for DQA1; approximately 570 for DPA1; roughly 450 for DPB1. Because of strong linkage in the cohort, five DR-DQ haplotypes were treated as single units for association and clustering. Across roughly 420 genotyped donors of the cohort, an average of about 240,000 unique TCR beta nucleotide sequences per donor were sequenced, and 15% to 20% of those sequences were non-productive.

The cohort comprised 666 healthy bone marrow donors. All cohort members were sampled while nominally healthy, although unrecorded immune exposures were likely present. Of the 650 to 700 cohort members, 250 to 300 had positive CMV serostatus and just over 350 had negative CMV serostatus, and CMV serostatus was not recorded for the donor. Each donor provided a peripheral blood sample, and peripheral blood mononuclear cells were used for TCR beta sequencing. Genomic DNA was extracted from the blood cell samples with the Qiagen DNeasy Blood Extraction Kit. The paper's findings and limits, for the study overall: Some IMGT-functional V segments, including TRBV6-2 and TRBV6-3, could not be distinguished by the 87-base-pair reads and were therefore excluded. Across donors, most TCR sequences were observed very rarely, whereas some public TCRs were present in many individuals. Because counts were too low, roughly 16 rarely observed V segments, including chromosome 9 orphons, were excluded from the earlier analysis of roughly 580 of the donors. Linkage disequilibrium might explain the correlated functional status among segregating V segments, but an unknown experimental factor could not be ruled out. A further reported finding was that TCR beta sequences accurately predicted the HLA-A and HLA-B alleles for most subjects in the first cohort. A total of 150 to 200 TCR beta chains were listed by the study as associated with cytomegalovirus. Most CMV-associated TCR beta chains appeared to be HLA-restricted in a later analysis, and the HLA associations seemed to be driven largely by CMV exposure. Cytomegalovirus status was reported to be diagnosed by the classifier with high specificity and sensitivity in both the original and validation cohorts. A cluster of highly shared sequence variants was judged likely to be a technical artifact of the sequencing pipeline. In a later analysis, some 17,000 TCR beta sequences were associated with specific HLA alleles at a false discovery rate of 0.05. According to a later analysis, TCR association rates differed among HLA loci, with DRB1 alleles showing the most associated TCRs and HLA-C alleles showing the fewest. In vitro tests confirmed that a few of the cytomegalovirus-associated TCR beta chains recognize cytomegalovirus antigens. In a later genetic analysis, fewer N-insertions in productive TCRs were reported among donors in an Asian-associated ancestry cluster than the roughly 700-donor mean. In a later genetic analysis, a missense DCLRE1C variant was associated with V-gene and J-gene trimming of TCR beta chains, and the association was replicated in an independent cohort. This cohort had only TCR beta chains sequenced, and the lack of alpha or paired-chain data limited which features could be detected. Because HLA typing was unavailable for some donors at each locus, only the typed subset was used in association tests. It was suggested by the authors that the approach could potentially be generalized to other disease states and immunological phenotypes. When HLA alleles, especially DR and DQ, strongly co-occurred, TCR associations were difficult to assign to individual alleles. In an earlier analysis of about 600 of the donors, most TCR beta V segments appeared in productive rearrangements about 90% or about 30% of the time, broadly matching IMGT annotations. In a later analysis, several top co-occurrence clusters were reported to appear linked to parvovirus B19, influenza, CMV and Epstein-Barr virus. For the cohort, immune exposure information was limited to CMV serostatus. A later analysis found that HLA-associated TCR beta chains were more clonally expanded and had lower generation probabilities than equally common non-associated chains. Roughly uniform sequencing depth across donors was assumed in presence/absence analyses, although this assumption may not hold.

The V and J genes are TRBV27 and TRBJ2-7; 7 middle bases align to TRBD1. Sample: PBMCs. The receptor comes from a human donor in good health. The bases read TGTGCCAGCAGTTCGACAGGGTTTGGGGCCGAGCAGTACTTC. It translates to CASSSTGFGAEQYF.